This TCR beta chain was sequenced during a study of human T cells and chemical hapten exposure. This clonotype was seen more than once but under ten times. Its matching antigen is unknown. MiXCR, run by TCRdb on the RACE reads, gives a single entry per CDR3 protein. Among some 200,000 distinct CDR3 sequences, around 20% were seen once, and the ten largest hold approximately 6.7%. Noted time point: patch test 1, 2 weeks after DPC sensitization. Stated treatment: therapeutic diphenylcyclopropenone sensitization with weekly scalp DPC. The CDR3 spans 13 residues. Germline CDR1 and CDR2: LGHDT and YNNKEL (reference sequence). The J segment lost 12 bases and the V segment lost 4 bases, leaving 6 bases of the junction unmatched. Study-wide results and caveats: The immune response of these alopecia patients might not match healthy individuals'. After DPC sensitization, TCRs above 1 in 1000 frequency showed no change. Clustering by CDR3 similarity yielded significantly more large clusters from expanded TCRs than controls.

This material consisted of whole blood, taken in connection with sensitization to the hapten diphenylcyclopropenone (DPC). The receptor was isolated from a woman in her forties or fifties with alopecia areata. Some clones in this sample may be carry-over from other donors' samples. The chain couples TRBV3-1 to TRBJ1-1, with 12 bases that match TRBD1. This CDR3 is CASSLPGTGGTFF. The CDR3 DNA follows: TGTGCCAGCAGCCTTCCTGGGACAGGGGGCACTTTCTTT.